This T cell receptor (beta chain) was sequenced for a study of shared T cell receptors in the human thymus. The ends were cut back, 2 bases at V and 7 bases at J, with 12 bases in the middle. The CDR3 loop spans 13 amino acids. Per germline, CDR1 SGHTS and CDR2 YDEGEE. Here immunoSEQ multiplex PCR was the method, and the copy in TCRdb shows in-frame clones only, minus some. This table holds some 400,000 clones, about 95% found once. This chain connects TRBV5-8 to TRBJ1-2; D gene ambiguous. The origin of this receptor is a human donor. Sequenced sample: thymocytes. CDR3 nucleotide sequence: TGTGCCAGCAGCTTAGCCAGGAGTGGTGGCTACACCTTC. Translating it yields CASSLARSGGYTF. The whole variable domain, remainder taken from reference TRBV5-8 and TRBJ1-2, is EAGVTQSPTHLIKTRGQQATLRCSPISGHTSVYWYQQALGLGLQFLLWYDEGEERNRGNFPPRFSGRQFPNYSSELNVNALELEDSALYLCASSLARSGGYTFGSGTRLTVV.